This T cell receptor (gamma chain) came from a study of gamma-delta chains in newborns, infants, children (dated by TCRdb to between 2018 and 2021). The study in broad terms: According to the title of the study, polyclonal expansion of innate gammadelta T cells immediately after birth is driven by microbial exposure. How innate gammadelta T cell populations in human newborns were shaped by microbial exposure immediately after birth was investigated in the study.

To note about this clone: It has no known antigen specificity. A read error is possible here, since a much larger clone lies one base away. The sample has other DNA sequences that encode this CDR3 too.

From its cysteine to its phenylalanine, the CDR3 spans 14 amino acids. Solely the CDR3 DNA is kept, with 42 bases framed from the first base. At the junction V is shortened by 3 bases and J by 7 bases; bases outside the gene matches: 12. CDR1 and CDR2 (EGSTGY, YDSYTSSV) derive from the germline V gene. Sequencing used an Illumina MiSeq. TCRdb called clones anew from the public reads via CATT; matching DNA rows were later pooled. For this sample the table gives some 940 gamma-chain clones, of which roughly 47% were detected only once. The ten largest clones capture around a fifth of the sample. The sequenced sample was blood. The TCR originated in a child who was a newborn, infant or young child, either healthy, febrile or measles-vaccinated (not recorded which). The receptor chain draws on TRGV4 and TRGJ1 or TRGJ2. Here the J gene was assigned by germline matching of the DNA, as TCRdb has none. Read as DNA, the sequence is TGTGCCACCTGGGATCCGCGCTACGGCTATAAGAAACTCTTT. Its protein product is CATWDPRYGYKKLF.